These T cell receptor beta chains were read from a single sample in a study of OX40 agonist ivuxolimab in advanced cancers. Profiling relied on immunoSEQ multiplex PCR, and the TCRdb table lists in-frame clones only, not all of them. The table lists about 89,000 clones, roughly 93% of them singletons, with roughly 0.64% in the top ten. The starting material was CD4+ or CD8+ T cells sorted from blood, obtained in a trial of the OX40 agonist ivuxolimab. These receptor sequences come from an adult with an advanced solid tumor such as melanoma, head and neck, liver or kidney cancer. The CDR3 runs from the conserved cysteine through the conserved F or W. Fields, in order: J gene, clone size, D gene, V gene, CDR3 DNA, CDR3 protein. A D gene is named only where the DNA matches it firmly. A clone size is listed for some rows: how often the clone was seen (once, few, many), or a class if it is expanded.

TRBJ2-3 . TRBD2 TRBV7-9 TGTGCCAGCAGCCTGGGGACTAGCGGGTTCACAGATACGCAGTATTTT CASSLGTSGFTDTQYF
TRBJ2-3 . . TRBV9 TGTGCCAGCAGCGCGGGACGGACCTTTACTAGCACAGATACGCAGTATTTT CASSAGRTFTSTDTQYF
TRBJ2-2 . TRBD1 TRBV29-1 TGCAGCGTGGACAGGGGTCGAGCCGGGGAGCTGTTTTTT CSVDRGRAGELFF
TRBJ2-2 . TRBD2 TRBV11-3 TGTGCCAGCAGCTTAGGGACTAGCGGGTACACCGGGGAGCTGTTTTTT CASSLGTSGYTGELFF
TRBJ2-5 . . TRBV5-4 TGTGCCAGCAGCAGCTGGGACTCTATGAAAGAGACCCAGTACTTC CASSSWDSMKETQYF
TRBJ2-2 . TRBD2 TRBV5-4 TGTGCCAGCAGCCCGGGGACTAGCGGGGGGAACACCGGGGAGCTGTTTTTT CASSPGTSGGNTGELFF
TRBJ2-1 . TRBD2 TRBV6-5 TGTGCCAGCCGGCGGACTAGCGCGGGTGAGCAGTTCTTC CASRRTSAGEQFF
TRBJ2-2 . TRBD1 TRBV4-2 TGTGCCAGCAGCCACGCAGGGGGCTCCCTGAACACCGGGGAGCTGTTTTTT CASSHAGGSLNTGELFF
TRBJ1-1 few TRBD1 TRBV5-1 TGCGCCAGCAGCTTTGGACAGGGGGGAAACACTGAAGCTTTCTTT CASSFGQGGNTEAFF
TRBJ1-1 . . TRBV7-9 TGTGCCAGCAGCTTAGGTGGCGCTGAAGCTTTCTTT CASSLGGAEAFF
TRBJ1-3 once . TRBV15 TGTGCCACCAGCAGAGATCTCGGGGTGGACGGAAACACCATATATTTT CATSRDLGVDGNTIYF
TRBJ2-1 . . TRBV6-5 TGTGCCAGCAGCCTGACAGAGTTTAGAAGTGAGCAGTTCTTC CASSLTEFRSEQFF
TRBJ1-2 . . TRBV12-5 TGTGCTAGTGCCCGATACGGGGGGGATGGCTACACCTTC CASARYGGDGYTF
TRBJ2-1 . TRBD2 TRBV5-1 TGCGCCAGCAGCTTAGGCGGTGCGGGGGGGAGCTCCTACAATGAGCAGTTCTTC CASSLGGAGGSSYNEQFF
TRBJ1-2 . . TRBV29-1 TGCAGCGCCGCATTATCGTTGGGATATGGCTACACCTTC CSAALSLGYGYTF
TRBJ2-2 once . TRBV7-2 TGTGCCAGCCGCCTATTAAGCGCCTTCACCGGGGAGCTGTTTTTT CASRLLSAFTGELFF
TRBJ2-1 . . TRBV9 TGTGCCAGCAGCGCCAGCTATGGGGGAAGCTCCTACAATGAGCAGTTCTTC CASSASYGGSSYNEQFF
TRBJ1-2 . TRBD1 TRBV19 TGTGCCAGTAGTACACCGGGACAGCGCATTCTTAACTATGGCTACACCTTC CASSTPGQRILNYGYTF
TRBJ1-1 once . TRBV6-4 TGTGCCAGCAGGATGACAGAGAACACTGAAGCTTTCTTT CASRMTENTEAFF
TRBJ1-3 . . TRBV27 TGTGCCAGCAGAAACAGGGCAAGCTCTGGAAACACCATATATTTT CASRNRASSGNTIYF
TRBJ2-1 . . TRBV6-4 TGTGCCAGCAGTGACGAGGGGCAGAGATCCTACAATGAGCAGTTCTTC CASSDEGQRSYNEQFF
TRBJ2-7 once TRBD1 TRBV6-1 TGTGCCAGCAGTCTACGGACAGGTTCCCCCTACGAGCAGTACTTC CASSLRTGSPYEQYF
TRBJ2-2 once . TRBV5-1 TGCGCCAGCAGCTGGACAGCGAACACCGGGGAGCTGTTTTTT CASSWTANTGELFF
TRBJ2-3 . TRBD1 TRBV11-3 TGTGCCAGCAGCGGGACAGGATGGGGCGTTAGCACAGATACGCAGTATTTT CASSGTGWGVSTDTQYF
TRBJ1-1 . . TRBV20-1 TGCAGTGCCGGGGATCGTGAAGCTTTCTTT CSAGDREAFF